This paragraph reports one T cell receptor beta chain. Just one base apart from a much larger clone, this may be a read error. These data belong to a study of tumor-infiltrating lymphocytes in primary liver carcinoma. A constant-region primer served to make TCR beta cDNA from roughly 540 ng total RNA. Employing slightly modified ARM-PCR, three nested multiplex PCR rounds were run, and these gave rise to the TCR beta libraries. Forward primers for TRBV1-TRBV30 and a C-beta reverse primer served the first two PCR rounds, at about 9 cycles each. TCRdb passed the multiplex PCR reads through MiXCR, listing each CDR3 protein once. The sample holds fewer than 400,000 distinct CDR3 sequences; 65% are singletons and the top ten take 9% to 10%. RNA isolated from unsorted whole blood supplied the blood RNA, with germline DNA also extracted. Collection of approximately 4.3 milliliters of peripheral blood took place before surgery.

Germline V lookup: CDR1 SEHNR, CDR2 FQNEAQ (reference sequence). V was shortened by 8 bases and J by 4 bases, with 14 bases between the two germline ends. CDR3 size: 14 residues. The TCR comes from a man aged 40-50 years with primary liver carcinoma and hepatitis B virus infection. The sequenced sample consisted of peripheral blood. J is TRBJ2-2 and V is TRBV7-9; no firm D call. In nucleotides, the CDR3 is TGTGCCAGCGTACCCAGTGTGGGCACCGGGGAGCTGTTTTTT. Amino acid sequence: CASVPSVGTGELFF.